What follows are 19 T cell receptor beta chains derived from one specimen sequenced in a study of blood T cell repertoires in COVID-19. Data came from immunoSEQ multiplex PCR; TCRdb stores just in-frame clones and leaves some out. Here the sample spans 80,000 to 90,000 clones, approximately 83% being singletons. The sample taken for sequencing was peripheral blood. The source is a woman aged 65 to 85 with acute or convalescent COVID-19.

This chain connects TRBV11-2 to TRBJ2-1; 7 nucleotides agree with TRBD2. The CDR3 runs 13 residues. From germline, CDR1 is SGHAT and CDR2 FQNNGV. The V gene end was trimmed by 0 bases and the J gene end by 7 bases; junction bases not matched to a gene: 0. CDR3 coding DNA: TGTGCCAGCAGCTTAGATAGCGGGAATGAGCAGTTCTTC. Its protein product is CASSLDSGNEQFF.

J is TRBJ2-7 and V is TRBV5-1; tentative D call: TRBD1 (6 bases). Germline CDR1 is SGHRS and CDR2 is YFSETQ. There are 14 residues in the CDR3. With 0 bases removed from V and 7 bases from J, the gap between germline ends came to 14 bases. CDR3 bases: TGCGCCAGCAGCTTGGCGCCAGGGGCCCGTGAGCAGTACTTC. Translation gives CASSLAPGAREQYF.

This chain joins TRBV6-1 and TRBJ1-1, with TRBD1 identical over 8 bases. Losses at the gene ends were 3 bases for V and 3 bases for J; bases not matched to a gene: 6. CDR3 size: 15 residues. Per germline, CDR1 MNHNS and CDR2 SASEGT. CDR3 in amino acids: CASSDPTGDDTEAFF. The CDR3 DNA is TGTGCCAGCAGTGACCCGACAGGGGATGACACTGAAGCTTTCTTT.

The chain uses TRBV9 and TRBJ2-3; D is uncertain. Germline loops: CDR1 SGDLS, CDR2 YYNGEE. The CDR3 loop spans 12 amino acids. Trimming pared 4 bases from V and 6 bases from J, leaving 9 bases between. CDR3 protein: CASSPSADTQYF. The CDR3 DNA is TGTGCCAGCAGCCCAAGTGCGGATACGCAGTATTTT.

The rearrangement uses TRBV5-1 and TRBJ1-6; 7 bases line up with TRBD1. Germline CDR1 reads SGHRS; CDR2 reads YFSETQ. This CDR3 region has 14 residues. The ends lost 5 bases at V and 6 bases at J; junction bases unmatched: 5. This CDR3 reads CASSSGQVNSPLHF. CDR3 nucleotides: TGCGCCAGCAGTTCTGGACAGGTTAATTCACCCCTCCACTTT.

The rearrangement links TRBV28 to TRBJ1-4; the D gene is possibly TRBD1 (6 bases). The CDR3 is 14 amino acids. From germline, CDR1 is MDHEN and CDR2 SYDVKM. With 7 bases removed from V and 8 bases from J, the gap between germline ends came to 17 bases. DNA for the CDR3: TGTGCCAGCACCTTGGGGGGGGCGGGAGAAAAACTGTTTTTT. Amino acid sequence: CASTLGGAGEKLFF.

This chain uses TRBV2 with TRBJ1-6; D is perhaps TRBD1 (6 bases). With 8 bases removed from V and 6 bases from J, the gap between germline ends came to 11 bases. The CDR3 has 13 residues. Germline assignment: CDR1 SNHLY and CDR2 FYNNEI. The chain's CDR3 is CASQTGTNSPLHF. The CDR3 DNA reads TGTGCCAGCCAGACAGGCACTAATTCACCCCTCCACTTT.

The chain employs TRBV7-3 and TRBJ2-2; perhaps TRBD2 as D (6 bases). Trimming removed 3 bases from V and 6 bases from J, with 8 bases in between. Per the germline V gene, CDR1 is SGHTA and CDR2 is FQGTGA. The CDR3 loop spans 13 amino acids. CDR3 sequence reads: CASSLGGSGELFF. For the CDR3, the DNA is TGTGCCAGCAGCTTGGGGGGATCCGGGGAGCTGTTTTTT.

The CDR3 reads CASSSGTGGWGYTF. The DNA for the CDR3 is TGTGCCAGCAGTTCCGGGACAGGGGGCTGGGGCTACACCTTC. This chain links TRBV27 with TRBJ1-2, with 12 bases fitting TRBD1. The germline CDR1 and CDR2 sequences are MNHEY and SMNVEV (reference sequence). The J segment lost 8 bases and the V segment lost 4 bases, leaving 5 bases of the junction unmatched. CDR3 length: 14 residues.

V usage is TRBV6-5 and J usage is TRBJ2-5; TRBD1 is a possible D gene (6 bases). CDR3 size: 14 residues. Between the trimmed V and J ends, which lost 8 bases and 4 bases, there was a span of 17 bases. Germline V lookup: CDR1 MNHEY, CDR2 SVGAGI. The CDR3 loop reads CASGPWGQGETQYF. The CDR3 DNA is TGTGCCAGCGGTCCTTGGGGGCAGGGAGAGACCCAGTACTTC.

This clone was seen more than once but under ten times. J is TRBJ1-4 and V is TRBV6-5; the D gene is possibly TRBD1 (5 bases). Looked up from germline, CDR1 is MNHEY and CDR2 is SVGAGI. Trimming cost V 4 bases and J 5 bases, with 14 bases left between them. The CDR3 loop spans 15 amino acids. The chain's CDR3 is CASSSGEGGNEKLFF. CDR3 bases: TGTGCCAGCAGTTCGGGGGAGGGCGGAAATGAAAAACTGTTTTTT.

The J gene is TRBJ1-6, the V gene TRBV10-2; D possibly corresponds to TRBD1 (6 bases). V gave up 1 base and J gave up 7 bases, with 11 bases separating them. CDR1 WSHSY and CDR2 SAAADI come from the germline V gene. The CDR3 has 15 residues. The CDR3 reads CASSEYRDMNSPLHF. The CDR3 coding sequence is TGCGCCAGCAGTGAGTACCGGGACATGAATTCACCCCTCCACTTT.

J is TRBJ2-2 and V is TRBV24-1; D uncertain. Germline CDR1 KGHDR, CDR2 SFDVKD. The V and J ends lost 3 bases and 2 bases respectively, with 9 bases between them. The CDR3 runs to 15 residues. The CDR3 bases are TGTGCCACCAGTGATCGGGTAAAAAACACCGGGGAGCTGTTTTTT. Translating gives CATSDRVKNTGELFF.

The rearrangement uses TRBV11-3 and TRBJ1-4; TRBD1 matches 7 bases. CDR1 SGHNT and CDR2 YENEEA come from the germline V gene. Trimming at V came to 4 bases and at J to 3 bases, leaving 2 bases not matched to a gene. The CDR3 is 14 residues long. CDR3 bases: TGTGCCAGCAGCTGGGGACAGCCTAATGAAAAACTGTTTTTT. Translating gives CASSWGQPNEKLFF.

The chain carries TRBV19 and TRBJ1-1, with a tentative D call TRBD1 (5 bases). Germline-derived CDR1 and CDR2 are LNHDA and SQIVND (reference sequence). V was clipped by 1 base and J by 1 base, with 13 bases between them. This CDR3 contains 16 residues. The CDR3 DNA sequence: TGTGCCAGTAGTATAGCAGGGATGGTAAGGAACACTGAAGCTTTCTTT. This sequence encodes CASSIAGMVRNTEAFF.

The CDR3 spells CASSPRREGSDIQYF. In DNA, the CDR3 is TGTGCCAGTAGTCCCAGGCGGGAAGGGTCTGACATTCAGTACTTC. The chain joins TRBV19 to TRBJ2-4; D may be TRBD2 (6 bases). Germline lookup yields CDR1 LNHDA and CDR2 SQIVND (reference sequence). The length of the CDR3 is 15 residues. Trimming took 5 bases from V and 8 from J, leaving 19 bases between them.

The chain employs TRBV27 and TRBJ2-7, with D possibly TRBD1 on 6 matching bases. Germline CDR1 is MNHEY and CDR2 is SMNVEV (reference sequence). V lost 6 bases, J lost 5 bases, and 17 bases lay in between. The CDR3 is 14 residues long. As DNA, the CDR3 is TGTGCCAGCAGGGGGGCTGTGGTCATTAACGAGCAGTACTTC. Its protein product is CASRGAVVINEQYF.

The genes are TRBV13 and TRBJ1-5; 7 bases agree with TRBD1. Germline-derived CDR1 and CDR2 are PRHDT and FYEKMQ (reference sequence). The J segment lost 2 bases and the V segment lost 5 bases, leaving 3 bases of the junction unmatched. CDR3 length: 14 amino acids. CDR3 DNA: TGTGCCAGCAGCAGTGGGACAGGCAATCAGCCCCAGCATTTT. Amino acids: CASSSGTGNQPQHF.

In its sample, this clone was seen a few times. The gene calls are TRBV30 and TRBJ1-1; TRBD1 matches at 11 bases. The CDR3 extends over 16 amino acids. CDR1 is GTSNPN, CDR2 SVGIG, per germline (reference sequence). The trim removed 5 bases at V and 10 bases at J, leaving 18 bases unmatched. The CDR3 sequence is CAWRSRPGQGVRVAFF. For the CDR3, the DNA is TGTGCCTGGCGTAGTAGACCGGGACAGGGGGTGAGAGTAGCTTTCTTT.